This entry features one T cell receptor (beta chain) sequence. Antigen unknown. V shed 0 bases and J shed 1 base, with 14 bases lying between them. The CDR3 has 17 amino acids. CDR1 and CDR2 (germline): SGHRS, YFSETQ. The record originates from a study of STAT5B mutations in CD4+ large granular lymphocyte leukemia. Study-level results: CD4-sorted patient repertoires seemed more clonal than healthy CD4+ repertoires. 8/27 top patient clones versus 2/35 control clones were TRBV06-family.

Data came from immunoSEQ multiplex PCR; TCRdb stores just in-frame clones and leaves some out. Among 30,000 or so clones, approximately 79% were seen once, and the ten largest hold around 2.3%. This TCR was sampled from a human donor in good health. V usage is TRBV5-1 and J usage is TRBJ2-4; tentative D call: TRBD2 (6 bases). The source material was CD4+ T cells from blood buffy coats. CDR3 protein: CASSLVASVGAKNIQYF. The CDR3 bases are TGCGCCAGCAGCTTGGTGGCTAGCGTTGGGGCCAAAAACATTCAGTACTTC.